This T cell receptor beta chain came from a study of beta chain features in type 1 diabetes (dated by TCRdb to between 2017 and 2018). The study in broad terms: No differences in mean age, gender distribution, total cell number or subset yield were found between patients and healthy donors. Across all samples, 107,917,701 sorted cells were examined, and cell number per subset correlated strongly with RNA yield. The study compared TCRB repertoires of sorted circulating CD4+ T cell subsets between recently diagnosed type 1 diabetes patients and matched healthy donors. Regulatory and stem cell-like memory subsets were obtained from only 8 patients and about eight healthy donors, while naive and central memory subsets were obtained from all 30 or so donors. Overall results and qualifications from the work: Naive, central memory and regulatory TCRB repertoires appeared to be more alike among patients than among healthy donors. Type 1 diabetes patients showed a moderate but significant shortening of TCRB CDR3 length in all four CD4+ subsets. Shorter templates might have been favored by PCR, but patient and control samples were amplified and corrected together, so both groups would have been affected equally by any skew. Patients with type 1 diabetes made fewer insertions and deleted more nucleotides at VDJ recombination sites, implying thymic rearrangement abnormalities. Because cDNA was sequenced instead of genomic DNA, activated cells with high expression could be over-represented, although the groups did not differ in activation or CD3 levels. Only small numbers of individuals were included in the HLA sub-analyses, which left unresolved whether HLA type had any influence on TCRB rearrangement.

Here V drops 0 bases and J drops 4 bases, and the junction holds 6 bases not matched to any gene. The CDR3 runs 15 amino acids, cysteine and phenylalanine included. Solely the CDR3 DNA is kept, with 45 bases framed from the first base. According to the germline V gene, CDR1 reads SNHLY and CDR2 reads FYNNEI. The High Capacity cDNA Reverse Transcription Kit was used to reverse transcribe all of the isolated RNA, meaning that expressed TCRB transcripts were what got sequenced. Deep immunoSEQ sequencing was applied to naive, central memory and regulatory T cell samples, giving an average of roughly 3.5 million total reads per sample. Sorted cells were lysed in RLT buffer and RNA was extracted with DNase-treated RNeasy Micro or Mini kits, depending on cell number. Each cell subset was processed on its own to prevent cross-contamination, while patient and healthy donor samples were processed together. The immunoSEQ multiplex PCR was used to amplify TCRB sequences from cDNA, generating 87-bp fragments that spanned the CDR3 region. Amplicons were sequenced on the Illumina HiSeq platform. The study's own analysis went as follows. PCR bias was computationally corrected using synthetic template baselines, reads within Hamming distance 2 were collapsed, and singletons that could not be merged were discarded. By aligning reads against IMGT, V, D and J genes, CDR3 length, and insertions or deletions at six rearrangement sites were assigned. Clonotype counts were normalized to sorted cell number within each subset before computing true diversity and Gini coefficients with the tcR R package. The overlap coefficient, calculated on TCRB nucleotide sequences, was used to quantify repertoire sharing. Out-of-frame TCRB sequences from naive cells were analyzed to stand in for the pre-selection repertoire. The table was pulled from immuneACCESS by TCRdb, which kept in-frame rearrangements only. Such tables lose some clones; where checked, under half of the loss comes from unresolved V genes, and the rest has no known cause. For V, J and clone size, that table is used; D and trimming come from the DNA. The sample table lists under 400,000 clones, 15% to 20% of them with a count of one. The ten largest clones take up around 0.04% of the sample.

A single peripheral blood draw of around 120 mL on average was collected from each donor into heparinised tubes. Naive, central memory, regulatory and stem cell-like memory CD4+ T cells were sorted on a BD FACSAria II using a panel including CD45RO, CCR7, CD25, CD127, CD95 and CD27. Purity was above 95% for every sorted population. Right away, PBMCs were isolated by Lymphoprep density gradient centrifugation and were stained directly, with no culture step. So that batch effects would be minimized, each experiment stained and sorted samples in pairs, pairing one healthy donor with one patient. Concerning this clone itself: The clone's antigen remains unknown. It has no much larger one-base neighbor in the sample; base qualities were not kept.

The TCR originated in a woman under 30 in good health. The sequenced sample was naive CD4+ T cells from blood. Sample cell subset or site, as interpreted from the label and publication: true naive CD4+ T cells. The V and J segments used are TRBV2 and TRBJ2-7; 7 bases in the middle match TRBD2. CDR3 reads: CASSEAGTGGYEQYF. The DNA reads TGTGCCAGCAGTGAAGCGGGGACCGGGGGGTACGAGCAGTACTTC.